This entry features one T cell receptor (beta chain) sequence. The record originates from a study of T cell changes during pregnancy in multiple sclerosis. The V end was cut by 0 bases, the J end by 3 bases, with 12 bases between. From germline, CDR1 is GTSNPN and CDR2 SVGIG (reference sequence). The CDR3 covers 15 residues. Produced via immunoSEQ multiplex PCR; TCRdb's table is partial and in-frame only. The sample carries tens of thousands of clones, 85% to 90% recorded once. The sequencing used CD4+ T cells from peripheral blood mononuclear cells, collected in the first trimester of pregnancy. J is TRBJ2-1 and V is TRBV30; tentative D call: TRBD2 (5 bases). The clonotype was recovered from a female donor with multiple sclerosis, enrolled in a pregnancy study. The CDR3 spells CAWSVLVGIYNEQFF. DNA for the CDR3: TGTGCCTGGAGTGTACTAGTTGGGATCTACAATGAGCAGTTCTTC. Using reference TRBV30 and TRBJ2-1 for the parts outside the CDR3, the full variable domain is SQTIHQWPATLVQPVGSPLSLECTVEGTSNPNLYWYRQAAGRGLQLLFYSVGIGQISSEVPQNLSASRPQDRQFILSSKKLLLSDSGFYLCAWSVLVGIYNEQFFGPGTRLTVL.